This T cell receptor (beta chain) was identified in a study of cytomegalovirus exposure and HLA in healthy donors. PCR employed 60 Vbeta and 13 Jbeta primers. TCRdb keeps only in-frame clones here, not all; method: immunoSEQ multiplex PCR. This sample has some 200,000 clones, with about 80% found just once. The CDR3 is made up of 15 amino acids. Germline CDR1 is MGHRA and CDR2 is YSYEKL. The V gene lost 1 base and the J gene lost 6 bases, with 12 bases spanning the gap. This clone was found a few times. Specimen: PBMCs. This sequence joins TRBV4-1 and TRBJ1-4; a weak D match, TRBD1 (5 bases). This TCR derives from a woman in her 50s in good health and CMV-seropositive. CDR3 nucleotide sequence: TGCGCCAGCAGCCAAGGAGTAGGGGCCGATGAAAAACTGTTTTTT. Translated, it gives CASSQGVGADEKLFF.